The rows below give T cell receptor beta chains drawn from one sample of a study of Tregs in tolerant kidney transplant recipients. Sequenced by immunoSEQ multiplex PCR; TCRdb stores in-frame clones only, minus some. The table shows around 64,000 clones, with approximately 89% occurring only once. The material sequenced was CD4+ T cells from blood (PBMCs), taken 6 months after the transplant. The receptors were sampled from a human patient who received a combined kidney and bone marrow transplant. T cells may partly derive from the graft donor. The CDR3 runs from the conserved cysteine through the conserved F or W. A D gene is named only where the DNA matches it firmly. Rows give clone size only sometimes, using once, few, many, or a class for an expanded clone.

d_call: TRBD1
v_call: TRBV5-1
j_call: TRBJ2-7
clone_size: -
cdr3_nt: TGCGCCAGCAGCTTGAGGACAGGCTACGAGCAGTACTTC
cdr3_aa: CASSLRTGYEQYF

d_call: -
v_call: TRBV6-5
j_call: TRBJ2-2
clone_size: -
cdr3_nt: TGTGCCAGCAGTTACAGCCCCGGGGAGCTGTTTTTT
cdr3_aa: CASSYSPGELFF

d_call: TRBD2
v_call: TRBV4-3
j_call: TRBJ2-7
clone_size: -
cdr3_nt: TGCGCCAGCACCCCCTCCCCCAGCGGGGGGGCTAGCGAGCAGTACTTC
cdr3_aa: CASTPSPSGGASEQYF

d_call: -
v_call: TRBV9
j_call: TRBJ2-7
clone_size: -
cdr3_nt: TGTGCCAGCAGCCCTAACCCAGGGGATAACGAGCAGTACTTC
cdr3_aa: CASSPNPGDNEQYF

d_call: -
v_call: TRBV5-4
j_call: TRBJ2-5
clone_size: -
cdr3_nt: TGTGCCAGCAGCAAGACAGGTGAAGAGACCCAGTACTTC
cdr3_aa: CASSKTGEETQYF

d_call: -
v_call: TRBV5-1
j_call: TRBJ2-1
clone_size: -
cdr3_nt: TGCGCCAGCAGCTTGAACGGCGGGGGCCTCTACAATGAGCAGTTCTTC
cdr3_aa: CASSLNGGGLYNEQFF

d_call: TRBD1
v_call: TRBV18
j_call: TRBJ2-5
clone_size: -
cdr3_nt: TGTGCCAGCTCACCACACAGGGGCCAAGAGACCCAGTACTTC
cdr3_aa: CASSPHRGQETQYF

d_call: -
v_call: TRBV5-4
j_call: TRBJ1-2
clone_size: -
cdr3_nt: TGTGCCAGCAGCTTTCGGGGGAACTATGGCTACACCTTC
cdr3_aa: CASSFRGNYGYTF

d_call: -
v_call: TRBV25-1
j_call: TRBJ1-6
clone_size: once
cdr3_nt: TGTGCCAGCAGTGAAGACAGTGCATTGAGCTCCTATAATTCACCCCTCCACTTT
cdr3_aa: CASSEDSALSSYNSPLHF

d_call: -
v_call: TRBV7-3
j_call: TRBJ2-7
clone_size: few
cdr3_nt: TGTGCCAGCAGCCTTCTCCCCTCCTACGAGCAGTACTTC
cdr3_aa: CASSLLPSYEQYF

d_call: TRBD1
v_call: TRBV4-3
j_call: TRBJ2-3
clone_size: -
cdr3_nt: TGCGCCAGCAGCCAAGGGGGACAGATAAGCACAGATACGCAGTATTTT
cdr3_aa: CASSQGGQISTDTQYF

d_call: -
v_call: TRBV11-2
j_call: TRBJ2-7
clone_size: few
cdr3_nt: TGTGCCAGCGGCATTTATTATGAGCAGTACTTC
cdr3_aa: CASGIYYEQYF

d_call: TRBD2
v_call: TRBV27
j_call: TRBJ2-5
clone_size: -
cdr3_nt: TGTGCCAGCAGTTTCAGGTTACGGGAGGCGCAGTACTTC
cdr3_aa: CASSFRLREAQYF

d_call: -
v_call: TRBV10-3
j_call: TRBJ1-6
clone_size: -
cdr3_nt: TGTGCCATCAGCCTGGGACAAAATAATTCCCCCCTCCACTTT
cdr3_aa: CAISLGQNNSPLHF

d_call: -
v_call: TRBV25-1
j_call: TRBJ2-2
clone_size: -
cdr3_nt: TGTGCCAGCAGTGAATATATGAGCCCCGGGGAGCTGTTTTTT
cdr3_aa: CASSEYMSPGELFF

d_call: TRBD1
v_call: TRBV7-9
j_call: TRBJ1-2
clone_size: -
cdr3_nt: TGTGCCAGCAGCTTAGGGACAGGGGAGGGCTACACCTTC
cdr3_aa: CASSLGTGEGYTF

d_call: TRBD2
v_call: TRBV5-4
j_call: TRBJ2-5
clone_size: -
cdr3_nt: TGTGCCAGCAGCTTGTCACTAGCGGGGTCGGAGACCCAGTACTTC
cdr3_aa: CASSLSLAGSETQYF

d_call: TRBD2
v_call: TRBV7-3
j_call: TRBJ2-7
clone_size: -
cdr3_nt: TGTGCCAGCAGCCCTACACTAGCGGGACGAGGCGAGCAGTACTTC
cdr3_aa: CASSPTLAGRGEQYF

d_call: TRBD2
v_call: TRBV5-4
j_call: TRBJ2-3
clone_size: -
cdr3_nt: TGTGCCAGCAGCTTGAAGACTAGCGGGGGGCCTAGCACAGATACGCAGTATTTT
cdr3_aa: CASSLKTSGGPSTDTQYF